This paragraph covers one TCR beta chain sequence. V was pared by 2 bases and J by 0 bases, with 18 bases of the junction left unmatched. The germline V gene encodes CDR1 GTSNPN and CDR2 SVGIG (reference sequence). The CDR3 extends over 20 amino acids. The data were taken from a study of T-cell reconstitution after alpha-beta-depleted transplantation in children. Unique molecular identifiers were used to barcode this TCRbeta library. TCRdb called the PCR reads again in MiXCR, with one record for every CDR3 protein. The repertoire has 190,000 or so distinct CDR3 sequences, over 5.5% of them found once; the top ten carry over 2.5%.

The rearrangement joins TRBV30 to TRBJ2-2, with TRBD1 identical over 7 bases. The TCR sequence derives from a human donor who donated a stem cell graft to a child with Wiskott-Aldrich syndrome. This sample comprised PBMCs from the stem cell graft donor, obtained from the stem cell graft. The CDR3 region has the DNA TGTGCCTGGAGTCGAGTGAAATTATCGTCCGGGACAGCGAACACCGGGGAGCTGTTTTTT. Translating it yields CAWSRVKLSSGTANTGELFF.